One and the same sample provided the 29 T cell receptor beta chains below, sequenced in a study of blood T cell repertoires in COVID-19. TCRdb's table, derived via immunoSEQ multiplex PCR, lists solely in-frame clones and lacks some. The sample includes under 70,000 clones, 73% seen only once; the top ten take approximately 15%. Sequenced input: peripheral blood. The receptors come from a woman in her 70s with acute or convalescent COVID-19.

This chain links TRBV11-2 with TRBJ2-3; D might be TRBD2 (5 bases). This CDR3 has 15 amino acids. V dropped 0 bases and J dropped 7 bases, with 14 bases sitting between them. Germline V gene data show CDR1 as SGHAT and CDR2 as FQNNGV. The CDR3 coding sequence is TGTGCCAGCAGCTTAGAGGACTCGCCCATGAATACGCAGTATTTT. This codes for CASSLEDSPMNTQYF.

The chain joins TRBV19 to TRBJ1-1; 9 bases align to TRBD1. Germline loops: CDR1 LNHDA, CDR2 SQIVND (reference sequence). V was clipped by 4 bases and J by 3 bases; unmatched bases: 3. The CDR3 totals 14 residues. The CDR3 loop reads CASSKRTGDTEAFF. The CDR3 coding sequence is TGTGCCAGTAGTAAGCGGACAGGGGACACTGAAGCTTTCTTT.

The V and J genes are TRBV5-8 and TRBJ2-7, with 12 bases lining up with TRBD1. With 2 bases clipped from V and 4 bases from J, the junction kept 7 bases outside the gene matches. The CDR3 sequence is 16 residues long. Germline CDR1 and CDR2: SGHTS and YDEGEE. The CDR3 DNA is TGTGCCAGCAGCTTATCTGGGACAGGGGGCAGGTACGAGCAGTACTTC. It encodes CASSLSGTGGRYEQYF.

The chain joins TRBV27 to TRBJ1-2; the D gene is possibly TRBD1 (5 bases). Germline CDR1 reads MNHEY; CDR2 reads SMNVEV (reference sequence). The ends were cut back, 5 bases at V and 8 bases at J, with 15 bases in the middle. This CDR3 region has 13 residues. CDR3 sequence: CASSHRGAGGYTF. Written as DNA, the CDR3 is TGTGCCAGCAGTCACCGAGGGGCGGGGGGCTACACCTTC.

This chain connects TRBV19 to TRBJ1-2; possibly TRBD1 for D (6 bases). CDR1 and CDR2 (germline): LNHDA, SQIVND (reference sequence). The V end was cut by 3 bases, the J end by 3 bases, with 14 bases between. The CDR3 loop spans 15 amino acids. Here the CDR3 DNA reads TGTGCCAGTAGTATCAAACAGGGACCTGACTATGGCTACACCTTC. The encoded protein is CASSIKQGPDYGYTF.

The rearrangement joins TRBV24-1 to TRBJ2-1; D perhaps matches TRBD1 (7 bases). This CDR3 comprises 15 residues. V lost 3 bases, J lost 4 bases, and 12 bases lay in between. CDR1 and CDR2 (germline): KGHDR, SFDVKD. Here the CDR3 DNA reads TGTGCCACCAGTGATCCCCCAGGGGGGTACAATGAGCAGTTCTTC. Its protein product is CATSDPPGGYNEQFF.

The CDR3 sequence is CATQGSTEAFF. CDR3 nucleotides: TGTGCCACCCAGGGGAGCACTGAAGCTTTCTTT. This chain links TRBV19 with TRBJ1-1; tentatively, D is TRBD1 (6 bases). Germline V CDR1 and CDR2: LNHDA, SQIVND (reference sequence). CDR3 length: 11 amino acids. V shed 10 bases and J shed 4 bases, with 10 bases lying between them.

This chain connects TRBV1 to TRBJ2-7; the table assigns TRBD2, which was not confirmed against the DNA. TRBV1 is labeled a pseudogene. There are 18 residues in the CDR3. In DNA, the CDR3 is TGCACCAGCAGCCAAGATCTCGGGGCGGGGGATATTGCGTACGAGCAGTACGTC. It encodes CTSSQDLGAGDIAYEQYV.

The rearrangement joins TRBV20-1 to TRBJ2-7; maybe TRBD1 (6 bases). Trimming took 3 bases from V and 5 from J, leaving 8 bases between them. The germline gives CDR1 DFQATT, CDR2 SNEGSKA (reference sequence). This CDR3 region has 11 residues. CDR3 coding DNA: TGCAGTGCTAGCTACAGGGACGAGCAGTACGTC. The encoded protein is CSASYRDEQYV.

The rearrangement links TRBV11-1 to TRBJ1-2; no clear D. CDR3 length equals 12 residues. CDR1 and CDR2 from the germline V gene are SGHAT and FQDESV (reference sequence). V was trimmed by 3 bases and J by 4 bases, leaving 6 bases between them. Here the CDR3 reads CASSFGSYGYTF. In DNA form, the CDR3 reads TGTGCCAGCAGCTTCGGGAGCTATGGCTACACCTTC.

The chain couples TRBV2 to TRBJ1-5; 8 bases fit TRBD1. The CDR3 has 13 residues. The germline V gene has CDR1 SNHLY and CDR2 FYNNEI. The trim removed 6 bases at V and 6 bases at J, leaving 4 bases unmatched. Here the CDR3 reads CASSRTGIQPQHF. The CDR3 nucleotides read TGTGCCAGCAGCCGGACAGGGATTCAGCCCCAGCATTTT.

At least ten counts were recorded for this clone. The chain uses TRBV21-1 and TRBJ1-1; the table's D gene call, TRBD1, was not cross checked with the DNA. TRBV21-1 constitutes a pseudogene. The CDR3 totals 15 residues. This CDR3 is CASSKEGVDDTEAFF. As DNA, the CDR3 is TGTGCCAGCAGCAAAGAGGGGGTCGATGACACTGAAGCTTTCTTT.

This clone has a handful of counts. In nucleotides, the CDR3 is TGTGCCTGGAGTAGAAGGGGCACTGAAGCTTTCTTT. Translating gives CAWSRRGTEAFF. The chain joins TRBV30 to TRBJ1-1; a possible D gene is TRBD1 (5 bases). The CDR3 is 12 amino acids. V dropped 2 bases and J dropped 4 bases, with 8 bases sitting between them. From germline, CDR1 is GTSNPN and CDR2 SVGIG (reference sequence).

CDR3 sequence (DNA): TGTGCCTGGATGGAGGTCCAAGCTTTCTTT. It specifies CAWMEVQAFF. This chain connects TRBV30 to TRBJ1-1, with D hard to call. Germline V lookup: CDR1 GTSNPN, CDR2 SVGIG (reference sequence). The CDR3 has 10 amino acids. V lost 4 bases, J lost 9 bases, and 9 bases lay in between.

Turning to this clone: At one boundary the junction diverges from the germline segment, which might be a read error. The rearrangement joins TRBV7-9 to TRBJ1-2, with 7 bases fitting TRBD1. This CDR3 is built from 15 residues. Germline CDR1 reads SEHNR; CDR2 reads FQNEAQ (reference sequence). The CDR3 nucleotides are TGTGCCAGCAGCCTAGCTGGGACAGACTCCTATGGCTACACCTTC. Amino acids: CASSLAGTDSYGYTF.

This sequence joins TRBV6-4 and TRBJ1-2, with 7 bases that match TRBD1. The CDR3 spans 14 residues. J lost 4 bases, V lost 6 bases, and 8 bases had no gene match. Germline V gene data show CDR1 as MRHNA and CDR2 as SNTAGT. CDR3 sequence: CASRPDRDGYGYTF. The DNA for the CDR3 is TGTGCCAGCAGGCCCGACAGGGACGGCTATGGCTACACCTTC.

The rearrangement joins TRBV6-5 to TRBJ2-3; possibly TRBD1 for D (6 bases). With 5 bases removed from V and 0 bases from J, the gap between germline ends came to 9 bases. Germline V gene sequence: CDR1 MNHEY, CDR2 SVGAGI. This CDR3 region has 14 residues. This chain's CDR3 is CASSPQGSTDTQYF. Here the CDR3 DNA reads TGTGCCAGCAGTCCACAGGGTAGCACAGATACGCAGTATTTT.

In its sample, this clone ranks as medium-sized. For the CDR3, the DNA is TGTGCCAGCAGCTTAAGGGGGGACAGTTCTTATCAGCCCCAGCATTTT. Its translation: CASSLRGDSSYQPQHF. The J gene is TRBJ1-5, the V gene TRBV11-2; 7 positions agree with TRBD1. The CDR3 has 16 residues. V dropped 2 bases and J dropped 5; count of bases not matched to a gene: 9. Germline V gene sequence: CDR1 SGHAT, CDR2 FQNNGV.

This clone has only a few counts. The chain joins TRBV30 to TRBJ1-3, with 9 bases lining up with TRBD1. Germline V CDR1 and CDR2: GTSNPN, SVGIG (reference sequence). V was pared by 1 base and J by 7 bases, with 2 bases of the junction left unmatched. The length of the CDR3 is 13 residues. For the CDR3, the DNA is TGTGCCTGGAGTGCCGGACAGGGGAACACCATATATTTT. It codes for CAWSAGQGNTIYF.

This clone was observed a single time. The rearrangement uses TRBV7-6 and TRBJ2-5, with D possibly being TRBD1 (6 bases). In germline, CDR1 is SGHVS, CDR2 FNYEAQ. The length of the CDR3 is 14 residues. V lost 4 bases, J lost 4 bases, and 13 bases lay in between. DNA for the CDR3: TGTGCCAGCAGCTCCCCCAGGGGCGCAGAGACCCAGTACTTC. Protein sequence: CASSSPRGAETQYF.

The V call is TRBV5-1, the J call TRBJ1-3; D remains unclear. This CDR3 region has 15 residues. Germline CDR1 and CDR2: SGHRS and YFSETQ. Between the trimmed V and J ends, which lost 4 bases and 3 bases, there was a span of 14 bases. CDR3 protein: CASSLSGGSGNTIYF. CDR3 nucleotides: TGCGCCAGCAGCCTAAGCGGAGGGAGTGGAAACACCATATATTTT. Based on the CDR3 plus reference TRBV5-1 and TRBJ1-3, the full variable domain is KAGVTQTPRYLIKTRGQQVTLSCSPISGHRSVSWYQQTPGQGLQFLFEYFSETQRNKGNFPGRFSGRQFSNSRSEMNVSTLELGDSALYLCASSLSGGSGNTIYFGEGSWLTVV.

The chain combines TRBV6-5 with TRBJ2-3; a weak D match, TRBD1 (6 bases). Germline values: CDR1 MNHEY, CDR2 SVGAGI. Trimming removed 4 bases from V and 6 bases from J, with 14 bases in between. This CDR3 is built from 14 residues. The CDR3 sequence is CASSFYTGSDTQYF. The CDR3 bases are TGTGCCAGCAGTTTCTATACAGGGTCGGATACGCAGTATTTT.

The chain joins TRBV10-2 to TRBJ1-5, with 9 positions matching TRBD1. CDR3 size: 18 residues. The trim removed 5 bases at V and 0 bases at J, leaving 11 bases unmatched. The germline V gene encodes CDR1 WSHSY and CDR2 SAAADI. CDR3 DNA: TGCGCCAGCAGTTGGGGGGACAGGGTGCGACATAGCAATCAGCCCCAGCATTTT. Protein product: CASSWGDRVRHSNQPQHF.

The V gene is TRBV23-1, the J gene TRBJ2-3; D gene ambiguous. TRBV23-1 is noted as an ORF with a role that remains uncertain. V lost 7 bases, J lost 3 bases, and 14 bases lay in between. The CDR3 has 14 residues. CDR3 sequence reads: CASMSVAGTDTQYF. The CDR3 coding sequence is TGCGCCAGCATGTCGGTAGCTGGGACAGATACGCAGTATTTT.

The CDR3 sequence is CSVGLGAGGSNYGYTF. The CDR3 DNA reads TGCAGCGTTGGGCTGGGAGCCGGGGGTTCTAACTATGGCTACACCTTC. The chain joins TRBV29-1 to TRBJ1-2, with D maybe TRBD1 (5 bases). The germline V gene encodes CDR1 SQVTM and CDR2 ANQGSEA. The V gene lost 4 bases and the J gene lost 0 bases, with 18 bases spanning the gap. The CDR3 is 16 residues long.

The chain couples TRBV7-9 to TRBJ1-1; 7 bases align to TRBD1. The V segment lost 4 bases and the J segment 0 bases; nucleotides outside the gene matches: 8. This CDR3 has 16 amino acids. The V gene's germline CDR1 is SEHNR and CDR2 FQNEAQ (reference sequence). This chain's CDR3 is CASSSLDRPMNTEAFF. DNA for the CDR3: TGTGCCAGCAGCTCGCTGGACAGGCCCATGAACACTGAAGCTTTCTTT.

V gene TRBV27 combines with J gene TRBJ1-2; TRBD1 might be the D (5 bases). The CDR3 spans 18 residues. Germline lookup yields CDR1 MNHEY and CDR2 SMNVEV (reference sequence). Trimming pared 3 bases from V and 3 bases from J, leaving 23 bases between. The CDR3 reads CASSFFLPGGTAHYGYTF. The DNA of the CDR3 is TGTGCCAGCAGTTTTTTCCTCCCCGGGGGTACGGCTCACTATGGCTACACCTTC.

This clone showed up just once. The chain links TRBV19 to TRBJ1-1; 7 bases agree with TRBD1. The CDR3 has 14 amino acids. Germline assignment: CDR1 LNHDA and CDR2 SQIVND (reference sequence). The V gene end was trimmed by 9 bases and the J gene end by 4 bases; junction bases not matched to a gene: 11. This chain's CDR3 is CASNSRQGPTEAFF. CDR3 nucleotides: TGTGCCAGCAATAGTCGACAGGGTCCCACTGAAGCTTTCTTT. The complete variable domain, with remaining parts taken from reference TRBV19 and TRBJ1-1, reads DGGITQSPKYLFRKEGQNVTLSCEQNLNHDAMYWYRQDPGQGLRLIYYSQIVNDFQKGDIAEGYSVSREKKESFPLTVTSAQKNPTAFYLCASNSRQGPTEAFFGQGTRLTVV.

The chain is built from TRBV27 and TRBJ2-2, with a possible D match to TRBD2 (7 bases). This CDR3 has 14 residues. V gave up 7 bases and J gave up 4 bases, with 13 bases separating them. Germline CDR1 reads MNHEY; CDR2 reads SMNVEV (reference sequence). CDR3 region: CASTPGGPTGELFF. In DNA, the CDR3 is TGTGCCAGCACCCCCGGGGGGCCCACCGGGGAGCTGTTTTTT.